These 16 T cell receptor beta chains originate from one sample sequenced in a study of a mutant IDH1 vaccine in newly diagnosed glioma. Sequencing was performed with immunoSEQ multiplex PCR; in TCRdb, only in-frame clones are kept and a portion is missing. The table lists around 76,000 clones, 85% to 90% of them singletons, with 0.77% in the top ten. For these TCRs, the target antigens are not known. The sample's time point: week 23, last vaccination. Topical imiquimod accompanied each vaccine dose, which consisted of 300 ug of mutant IDH1 20-mer peptide. The input for sequencing was PBMCs, taken from a glioma patient whose treatment included an IDH1 peptide vaccine. Receptor source: a woman in her forties or fifties with glioma.

V usage is TRBV5-1 and J usage is TRBJ2-4; no reliable D call. The CDR3 sequence is 13 residues long. Germline V gene data show CDR1 as SGHRS and CDR2 as YFSETQ. Trimming shortened V by 2 bases and J by 5 bases, and 8 bases separated the two germline ends. The chain's CDR3 is CASSLSHQNIQYF. The CDR3 DNA follows: TGCGCCAGCAGCTTAAGTCACCAAAACATTCAGTACTTC.

This clone was counted between two and nine times. This chain connects TRBV27 to TRBJ1-5; 9 nucleotides line up with TRBD1. The V and J ends lost 5 bases and 7 bases, in that order; junction bases with no gene match: 9. This CDR3 region has 15 residues. The germline V gene encodes CDR1 MNHEY and CDR2 SMNVEV (reference sequence). CDR3 in DNA: TGTGCCAGCAGTCCGGGACAGGGCGGGCGCCAGCCCCAGCATTTT. It codes for CASSPGQGGRQPQHF.

The chain uses TRBV9 and TRBJ1-2; tentatively, D is TRBD1 (5 bases). The CDR3 covers 13 residues. The germline V gene encodes CDR1 SGDLS and CDR2 YYNGEE. Trimming took 6 bases from V and 4 from J, leaving 13 bases between them. The chain's CDR3 is CASTPGGAYGYTF. The CDR3 DNA reads TGTGCCAGCACTCCCGGCGGGGCCTATGGCTACACCTTC.

This chain uses TRBV27 with TRBJ2-7, with D perhaps TRBD2 (6 bases). V was cut by 5 bases and J by 4 bases, with 18 bases left in between. The CDR3 has 15 amino acids. Germline V gene sequence: CDR1 MNHEY, CDR2 SMNVEV (reference sequence). The CDR3 DNA sequence: TGTGCCAGCAGTCTCACTAGCCGCCGCGTGTACGAGCAGTACTTC. This encodes CASSLTSRRVYEQYF.

This chain links TRBV4-1 with TRBJ1-4, with a weak D call TRBD1 (6 bases). With 0 bases removed from V and 4 bases from J, the gap between germline ends came to 15 bases. The CDR3 covers 17 residues. Germline CDR1 reads MGHRA; CDR2 reads YSYEKL. The CDR3 here is CASSQDRGAGNNEKLFF. CDR3 nucleotide sequence: TGCGCCAGCAGCCAAGATCGGGGGGCAGGGAATAATGAAAAACTGTTTTTT.

This chain connects TRBV9 to TRBJ2-6; possible D gene TRBD1, 5 bases. Germline lookup yields CDR1 SGDLS and CDR2 YYNGEE. The V end lost 0 bases, the J end lost 0 bases, and 10 bases lay between the germline ends. CDR3 size: 17 residues. The CDR3 reads CASSVVPGNSGANVLTF. DNA of the CDR3: TGTGCCAGCAGCGTAGTACCAGGGAACTCTGGGGCCAACGTCCTGACTTTC. The full variable domain, in which reference TRBV9 and TRBJ2-6 provide the parts outside the CDR3, is DSGVTQTPKHLITATGQRVTLRCSPRSGDLSVYWYQQSLDQGLQFLIQYYNGEERAKGNILERFSAQQFPDLHSELNLSSLELGDSALYFCASSVVPGNSGANVLTFGAGSRLTVL.

This chain connects TRBV5-1 to TRBJ1-2; D is ambiguous. Germline CDR1 SGHRS, CDR2 YFSETQ. Trimming took off 1 base at V and 4 bases at J, with 5 bases between the two ends. This CDR3 has 12 residues. The CDR3 here is CASSLNSYGYTF. The CDR3 nucleotides are TGCGCCAGCAGCTTGAACAGCTATGGCTACACCTTC.

For this clone: Other nucleotide sequences in the sample specify the same CDR3. This chain uses TRBV9 with TRBJ2-5; D remains ambiguous. V dropped 0 bases and J dropped 4 bases, with 4 bases sitting between them. The germline V gene has CDR1 SGDLS and CDR2 YYNGEE. The CDR3 consists of 12 residues. This CDR3 reads CASSVAGETQYF. As DNA, the CDR3 is TGTGCCAGCAGCGTAGCTGGAGAGACCCAGTACTTC. The whole variable domain, filled in from reference TRBV9 and TRBJ2-5, reads DSGVTQTPKHLITATGQRVTLRCSPRSGDLSVYWYQQSLDQGLQFLIQYYNGEERAKGNILERFSAQQFPDLHSELNLSSLELGDSALYFCASSVAGETQYFGPGTRLLVL.

This chain links TRBV29-1 with TRBJ2-3; D may be TRBD1 or TRBD2 (5 bases each). V lost 7 bases and J lost 11, with 16 bases in between. CDR3 length: 11 residues. Germline values: CDR1 SQVTM, CDR2 ANQGSEA. This CDR3 reads CSGRDVWRQYF. CDR3 sequence (DNA): TGCAGCGGTCGGGACGTCTGGAGGCAGTATTTT.

The rearrangement links TRBV7-8 to TRBJ1-5; D perhaps matches TRBD1 (6 bases). Trimming stripped 4 bases from V and 1 base from J, with 14 bases between. CDR1 and CDR2 (germline): SGHVS, FQNEAQ. This CDR3 spans 16 amino acids. Written as DNA, the CDR3 is TGTGCCAGCAGCTGGGGGGCTCCTCGAAGCAATCAGCCCCAGCATTTT. Its protein is CASSWGAPRSNQPQHF. Filled out from reference TRBV7-8 and TRBJ1-5, the complete variable domain reads GAGVSQSPRYKVAKRGQDVALRCDPISGHVSLFWYQQALGQGPEFLTYFQNEAQLDKSGLPSDRFFAERPEGSVSTLKIQRTQQEDSAVYLCASSWGAPRSNQPQHFGDGTRLSIL.

This chain links TRBV7-9 with TRBJ2-7, with D maybe TRBD2 (7 bases). Germline V lookup: CDR1 SEHNR, CDR2 FQNEAQ (reference sequence). CDR3 length: 17 amino acids. V lost 0 bases and J 2 bases, leaving 17 bases between the germline ends. CDR3 nucleotides: TGTGCCAGCAGCTTAGCCCCATCGGTCGGGGGGCCCTACGAGCAGTACTTC. Protein sequence: CASSLAPSVGGPYEQYF.

The chain couples TRBV28 to TRBJ1-5, with 10 nucleotides matching TRBD1. There are 16 residues in the CDR3. Germline V lookup: CDR1 MDHEN, CDR2 SYDVKM. V lost 4 bases to trimming and J lost 3 bases; unmatched junction nucleotides: 6. CDR3 DNA: TGTGCCAGCAGTTCGACCGGGACAGGGGTCAATCAGCCCCAGCATTTT. Its translation is CASSSTGTGVNQPQHF. The complete variable domain, with remaining parts taken from reference TRBV28 and TRBJ1-5, reads DVKVTQSSRYLVKRTGEKVFLECVQDMDHENMFWYRQDPGLGLRLIYFSYDVKMKEKGDIPEGYSVSREKKERFSLILESASTNQTSMYLCASSSTGTGVNQPQHFGDGTRLSIL.

This clone was found a few times. The chain is built from TRBV7-6 and TRBJ1-1; D unclear. Deletions cut 1 base from V and 1 base from J, with 16 bases between. Germline lookup yields CDR1 SGHVS and CDR2 FNYEAQ. The CDR3 contains 17 residues. CDR3 protein: CASSLERQTLPNTEAFF. In nucleotides, the CDR3 is TGTGCCAGCAGCTTAGAGAGACAAACACTCCCGAACACTGAAGCTTTCTTT.

The gene calls are TRBV5-8 and TRBJ2-5, with TRBD2 matching over 8 bases. This CDR3 is 16 amino acids long. V lost 0 bases to trimming and J lost 4 bases; unmatched junction nucleotides: 8. Germline CDR1 is SGHTS and CDR2 is YDEGEE. In DNA form, the CDR3 reads TGTGCCAGCAGCTTGGTGGGACGGGGGGGCCGAGAGACCCAGTACTTC. Translated, it gives CASSLVGRGGRETQYF. Full variable domain (remainder filled in from reference TRBV5-8 and TRBJ2-5): EAGVTQSPTHLIKTRGQQATLRCSPISGHTSVYWYQQALGLGLQFLLWYDEGEERNRGNFPPRFSGRQFPNYSSELNVNALELEDSALYLCASSLVGRGGRETQYFGPGTRLLVL.

The genes are TRBV5-8 and TRBJ1-4, with 7 bases matching TRBD1. The CDR3 covers 15 residues. Germline CDR1 and CDR2: SGHTS and YDEGEE. The V gene end was trimmed by 3 bases and the J gene end by 7 bases; junction bases not matched to a gene: 9. In DNA, the CDR3 is TGTGCCAGCAGCTGGGGACAGTCCCCTCCTGAAAAACTGTTTTTT. Amino acids: CASSWGQSPPEKLFF.

This chain joins TRBV28 and TRBJ1-2, with D maybe TRBD1 (5 bases). This CDR3 is built from 13 residues. CDR1 and CDR2 (germline): MDHEN, SYDVKM. V lost 7 bases to trimming and J lost 5 bases, with 14 bases between them. CDR3 nucleotides: TGTGCCAGCACCTCTACAGGTCATTATGGCTACACCTTC. It translates to CASTSTGHYGYTF.